What follows is one T cell receptor beta chain and its context. Methods used by the authors: Amplification with reference gene primers provided the estimates of nucleated cell counts. Assay: immunoSEQ multiplex PCR; the TCRdb copy retains only in-frame clones and omits some. V, J and clone size are taken as reported in that table, and D and trimming were inferred from the DNA itself. The sample consists of 200,000 to 300,000 clones, over 75% of them appearing once. These data are taken from a study of blood T cell repertoires in COVID-19. In the study overall: COVID-19 samples collected from the United States, Italy and Spain covered acute and convalescent phases. Sample material is recorded as cDNA or gDNA derived from T cells, B-cell-depleted T cells, or PBMCs.

Sequencing used peripheral blood. The sequence came from a human donor in a cohort sampled during active COVID-19.

The CDR3 nucleotides read TGTGCCAGCAGTTTAATTACAGGGGGTGGAAACACCATATATTTT. This sequence encodes CASSLITGGGNTIYF. The chain employs TRBV7-9 and TRBJ1-3; TRBD1 matches 8 bases. Trimming at V came to 6 bases and at J to 3 bases, leaving 7 bases not matched to a gene. Germline CDR1 reads SEHNR; CDR2 reads FQNEAQ (reference sequence). The CDR3 runs to 15 residues.